This T cell receptor beta chain was sequenced in a study of blood T cell repertoires in COVID-19. Study-level information: Samples came from the United States, Italy and Spain, spanning acute and convalescent COVID-19. The analysed material was cDNA or gDNA that came from T cells, B-cell-depleted T cells, or PBMCs.

The V gene's germline CDR1 is SNHLY and CDR2 FYNNEI. The V gene end was trimmed by 6 bases and the J gene end by 2 bases; junction bases not matched to a gene: 6. The CDR3 totals 16 residues. This table comes from immunoSEQ multiplex PCR, and its TCRdb copy is limited to in-frame clones, with some not included. The sample includes fewer than 500,000 clones, 86% of them seen just once. V and J are TRBV2 and TRBJ2-1, with 11 nucleotides matching TRBD2. This clonotype originated in a woman aged 25 to 39 with active or convalescent COVID-19. Material for sequencing was peripheral blood. This CDR3 is CASRRSSGGTYNEQFF. CDR3 DNA: TGTGCCAGCAGGAGATCTAGCGGGGGGACCTACAATGAGCAGTTCTTC.